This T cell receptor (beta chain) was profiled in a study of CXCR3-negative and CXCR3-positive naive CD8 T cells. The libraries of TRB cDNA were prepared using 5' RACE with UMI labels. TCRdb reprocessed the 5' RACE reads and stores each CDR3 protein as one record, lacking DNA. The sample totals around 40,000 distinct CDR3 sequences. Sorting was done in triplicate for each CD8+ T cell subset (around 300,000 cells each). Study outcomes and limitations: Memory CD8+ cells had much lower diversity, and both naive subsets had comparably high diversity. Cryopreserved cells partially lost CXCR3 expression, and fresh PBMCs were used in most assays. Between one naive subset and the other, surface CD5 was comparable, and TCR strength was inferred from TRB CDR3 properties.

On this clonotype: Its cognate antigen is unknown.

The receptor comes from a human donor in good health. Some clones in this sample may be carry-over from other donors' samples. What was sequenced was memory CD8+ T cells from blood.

This CDR3 reads CASRPDDLQETQYF. The V gene is TRBV12-3 or TRBV12-4, the J gene TRBJ2-5. The CDR3 is 14 amino acids.